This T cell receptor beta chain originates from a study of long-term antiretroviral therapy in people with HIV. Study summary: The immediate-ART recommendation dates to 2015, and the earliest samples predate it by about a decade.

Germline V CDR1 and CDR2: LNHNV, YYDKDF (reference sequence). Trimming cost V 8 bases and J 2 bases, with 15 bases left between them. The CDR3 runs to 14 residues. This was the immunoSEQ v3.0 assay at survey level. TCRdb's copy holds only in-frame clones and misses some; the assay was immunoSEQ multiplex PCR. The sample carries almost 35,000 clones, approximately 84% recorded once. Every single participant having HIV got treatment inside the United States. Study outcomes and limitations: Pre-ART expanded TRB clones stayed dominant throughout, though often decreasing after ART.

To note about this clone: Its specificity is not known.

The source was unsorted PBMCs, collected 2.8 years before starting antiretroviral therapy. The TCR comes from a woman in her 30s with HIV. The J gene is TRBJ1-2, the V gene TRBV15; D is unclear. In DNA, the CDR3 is TGTGCCACCCGATTGGCGACGGTAAACTATGGCTACACCTTC. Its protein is CATRLATVNYGYTF.